The 28 T cell receptor beta chains below were found in one sample sequenced in a study of T cell repertoires in cytomegalovirus infection (dated by TCRdb to about 2019). The sample's treatment or condition label is to be understood as: in vitro stimulation with specific CMV peptide epitopes to enrich CMV-specific T cells. The sequencer was an Illumina HiSeq 1500. TCRdb took the public reads, trimmed them with fastp at Q25, ran MiXCR for clone calling and kept in-frame beta chains. Rows with a matching CDR3 protein are joined into one entry that keeps the most common DNA and genes. The table for this sample lists under 350,000 distinct CDR3 sequences; less than 25% of them were counted only once. Of the sample, approximately 19% falls within the top ten clones. Their cognate antigens are unknown. This specimen consisted of cultured PBMCs, obtained from culture after CMV antigen stimulation. The receptors here all came from a human donor in good health (CMV status not recorded). Some clones in this sample may be carry-over from other donors' samples.

This clonotype was counted a single time. The chain recombines TRBV20-1 with TRBJ2-3; 7 positions agree with TRBD2. Trimming took 8 bases from V and 2 from J; bases not matched to a gene: 7. In germline, CDR1 is DFQATT, CDR2 SNEGSKA (reference sequence). The CDR3 is 13 amino acids. Here the CDR3 DNA reads TGCAGTACATGGGACTACCTCACAGATACGCAGTATTTT. Encoded protein: CSTWDYLTDTQYF.

This rearrangement joins TRBV20-1 to TRBJ1-2; D is unresolved. Germline assignment: CDR1 DFQATT and CDR2 SNEGSKA (reference sequence). The CDR3 has 14 amino acids. V was clipped by 0 bases and J by 2 bases, with 10 bases between them. CDR3 sequence reads: CSARDLLENYGYTF. The CDR3 region has the DNA TGCAGTGCTAGAGATCTTCTGGAAAACTATGGCTACACCTTC.

This sequence joins TRBV7-9 and TRBJ1-6; 10 nucleotides agree with TRBD1. Germline V CDR1 and CDR2: SEHNR, FQNEAQ (reference sequence). This CDR3 has 19 amino acids. Losses at the gene ends were 2 bases for V and 0 bases for J; bases not matched to a gene: 7. As DNA, the CDR3 is TGTGCCAGCAGCTTATACCGACAGGGGGCCCCCTCCTATAATTCACCCCTCCACTTT. Protein sequence: CASSLYRQGAPSYNSPLHF.

This clonotype was detected many times. V gene TRBV19 combines with J gene TRBJ2-7; D is unclear. The CDR3 has 14 amino acids. V lost 7 bases and J lost 6, with 19 bases in between. Germline loops: CDR1 LNHDA, CDR2 SQIVND (reference sequence). CDR3 in DNA: TGTGCCAGTACCCCCGGGTATGGGGTGGGCGAGCAGTACTTC. This sequence encodes CASTPGYGVGEQYF.

The V and J genes are TRBV7-9 and TRBJ2-3, with a possible D match to TRBD2 (6 bases). Germline V gene lookup returns CDR1 SEHNR and CDR2 FQNEAQ (reference sequence). This CDR3 has 18 amino acids. The V and J ends lost 2 bases and 2 bases respectively, with 20 bases between them. The CDR3 DNA sequence: TGTGCCAGCAGCTTACTGTGGAGGGTTCAAGGAAACACAGATACGCAGTATTTT. This gives the protein CASSLLWRVQGNTDTQYF.

The V and J genes are TRBV29-1 and TRBJ2-2; TRBD2 agrees at 7 bases. In germline, CDR1 is SQVTM, CDR2 ANQGSEA. V was clipped by 5 bases and J by 0 bases; unmatched bases: 9. The length of the CDR3 is 16 residues. DNA for the CDR3: TGCAGCGTTCTTATGACTAGCCTAACGAACACCGGGGAGCTGTTTTTT. Its translation is CSVLMTSLTNTGELFF.

This clonotype was counted a few times. The rearrangement joins TRBV7-8 to TRBJ2-5; D is unresolved. Germline V gene data show CDR1 as SGHVS and CDR2 as FQNEAQ. Trimming removed 3 bases at V and 5 bases at J, with 16 bases between. The CDR3 totals 15 residues. The chain's CDR3 is CASSFVPGVTETQYF. The CDR3 nucleotides read TGTGCCAGCAGCTTCGTTCCAGGAGTAACCGAGACCCAGTACTTC.

The chain has TRBV7-3 and TRBJ2-1; 9 nucleotides align to TRBD2. The CDR3 totals 13 residues. Germline V gene data show CDR1 as SGHTA and CDR2 as FQGTGA. Germline trimming cut 5 bases from V and 10 bases from J; bases unmatched to any gene: 6. The CDR3 reads CASSHGLAGEQFF. Here the CDR3 DNA reads TGTGCCAGCAGCCATGGGCTAGCGGGGGAGCAGTTCTTC.

The rearrangement links TRBV12-3 or TRBV12-4 to TRBJ2-1; a possible D gene is TRBD1 (5 bases). This CDR3 region has 13 residues. V was pared by 3 bases and J by 10 bases, with 13 bases between. Written as DNA, the CDR3 is TGTGCCAGCAGTTTTTTGCAGGGTTACGAGCAGTTCTTC. This codes for CASSFLQGYEQFF.

This clonotype occurred a few times. This chain links TRBV2 with TRBJ2-1; 8 bases are a match to TRBD2. Germline CDR1 reads SNHLY; CDR2 reads FYNNEI. The V segment lost 10 bases and the J segment 4 bases; nucleotides outside the gene matches: 12. The CDR3 runs to 15 residues. This CDR3 reads CAIFTLAGNYNEQFF. The CDR3 region has the DNA TGTGCCATCTTTACGCTAGCGGGCAATTACAATGAGCAGTTCTTC.

This clonotype was seen at least ten times. The chain uses TRBV19 and TRBJ1-1; 7 bases map to TRBD1. V gave up 7 bases and J gave up 4 bases; unmatched junction bases: 18. This CDR3 has 17 amino acids. Germline V gene sequence: CDR1 LNHDA, CDR2 SQIVND (reference sequence). The CDR3 region has the DNA TGTGCCAGTACCACAGGGGAGGGTTCCCCTGGAGGCACTGAAGCTTTCTTT. It yields the protein CASTTGEGSPGGTEAFF.

J is TRBJ1-2 and V is TRBV5-6, with D hard to call. Trimming took 0 bases from V and 3 from J, leaving 6 bases between them. Germline V gives CDR1 SGHDT, CDR2 YYEEEE. The CDR3 totals 13 residues. The CDR3 bases are TGTGCCAGCAGCTTGGTACTGGACTATGGCTACACCTTC. It translates to CASSLVLDYGYTF.

This clonotype was detected a few times. V is TRBV6-1 and J is TRBJ2-5, with unresolved D. The CDR3 contains 14 residues. Germline lookup yields CDR1 MNHNS and CDR2 SASEGT. Deletions cut 7 bases from V and 0 bases from J, with 12 bases between. As DNA, the CDR3 is TGTGCCAGCAAGGCCGAATGGTACCAAGAGACCCAGTACTTC. This translates into CASKAEWYQETQYF.

This clonotype was observed many times. This CDR3 is CASSLGGGPGEQFF. The CDR3 DNA sequence: TGCGCCAGCAGCCTGGGAGGAGGGCCGGGTGAGCAGTTCTTC. The rearrangement links TRBV4-1 to TRBJ2-1, with D perhaps TRBD2 (6 bases). The ends were cut back, 4 bases at V and 9 bases at J, with 16 bases in the middle. The CDR3 is 14 amino acids. Germline V gene lookup returns CDR1 MGHRA and CDR2 YSYEKL.

This clonotype was observed a few times. The chain is built from TRBV7-2 and TRBJ1-1; TRBD1 aligns across 8 bases. V lost 5 bases, J lost 8 bases, and 16 bases stayed unmatched. There are 16 residues in the CDR3. From germline, CDR1 is SGHTA and CDR2 FQGNSA. CDR3 in DNA: TGTGCCAGCAGCCAAAATCGGGACAGGCCGCTAAGGGAAGCTTTCTTT. It yields the protein CASSQNRDRPLREAFF.

The V gene is TRBV20-1, the J gene TRBJ1-1; D is unresolved. Germline CDR1 reads DFQATT; CDR2 reads SNEGSKA (reference sequence). V was trimmed by 5 bases and J by 2 bases, leaving 12 bases between them. The CDR3 runs 13 residues. CDR3 amino acids: CSASDIRNTEAFF. CDR3 nucleotides: TGCAGTGCTTCTGACATCCGAAACACTGAAGCTTTCTTT.

Ten or more counts support this clonotype. The chain joins TRBV7-2 to TRBJ1-1; D gene unclear. CDR3 size: 13 residues. CDR1 SGHTA and CDR2 FQGNSA come from the germline V gene. V lost 5 bases and J 3 bases, leaving 10 bases between the germline ends. CDR3 amino acids: CASSPYQYTEAFF. The CDR3 DNA reads TGTGCCAGCAGCCCGTACCAATACACTGAAGCTTTCTTT. Supplemented by reference TRBV7-2 and TRBJ1-1, the full variable domain reads GAGVSQSPSNKVTEKGKDVELRCDPISGHTALYWYRQSLGQGLEFLIYFQGNSAPDKSGLPSDRFSAERTGGSVSTLTIQRTQQEDSAVYLCASSPYQYTEAFFGQGTRLTVV.

The chain joins TRBV19 to TRBJ1-1; D not resolved. The germline V and J ends were trimmed by 5 bases and 1 base, with 17 bases remaining between them. CDR3 length: 16 residues. Germline assignment: CDR1 LNHDA and CDR2 SQIVND (reference sequence). The CDR3 reads CASSVLRGDKNTEAFF. The CDR3, as DNA: TGTGCCAGTAGTGTACTAAGAGGAGATAAGAACACTGAAGCTTTCTTT.

The table lists this clonotype with many counts. J is TRBJ2-3 and V is TRBV7-2, with 11 nucleotides matching TRBD2. The CDR3 totals 15 residues. In germline, CDR1 is SGHTA, CDR2 FQGNSA. V lost 5 bases to trimming and J lost 4 bases; unmatched junction nucleotides: 5. CDR3 residues: CASSTVAGGSDTQYF. The CDR3 DNA is TGTGCCAGCAGCACAGTAGCGGGAGGGTCAGATACGCAGTATTTT.

The rearrangement links TRBV28 to TRBJ2-1; 10 bases are shared with TRBD2. V lost 7 bases, J lost 10 bases, and 16 bases stayed unmatched. Germline assignment: CDR1 MDHEN and CDR2 SYDVKM. The CDR3 is 16 amino acids. The CDR3 nucleotides read TGTGCCAGCATACCTAGCGGGGGCCCTCTGCGTGAGGAGCAGTTCTTC. Protein: CASIPSGGPLREEQFF.

This clonotype came up a few times. The chain uses TRBV12-3 or TRBV12-4 and TRBJ2-7; 11 bases match TRBD2. This CDR3 spans 16 amino acids. V shed 6 bases and J 0 bases; nucleotides not matched to a gene: 7. The CDR3 DNA sequence: TGTGCCAGCAGCCAAGGACTAGCGGGCTCCTCCTACGAGCAGTACTTC. Translated: CASSQGLAGSSYEQYF.

This clonotype came up a few times. The rearrangement links TRBV12-3 or TRBV12-4 to TRBJ1-5, with D hard to call. This CDR3 is built from 15 residues. V shed 2 bases and J shed 6 bases, with 14 bases lying between them. Here the CDR3 reads CASSLRRTDLQPQHF. The CDR3 DNA is TGTGCCAGCAGTTTAAGGCGAACGGACCTTCAGCCCCAGCATTTT.

The rearrangement joins TRBV12-5 to TRBJ2-1; 8 bases agree with TRBD1. The CDR3 length is 18 residues. Looked up from germline, CDR1 is LGHNT and CDR2 is FRNRAP. V was pared by 0 bases and J by 0 bases, with 7 bases of the junction left unmatched. The CDR3 sequence is CASGLVLGTGGSYNEQFF. The DNA of the CDR3 is TGTGCTAGTGGTTTGGTACTGGGAACAGGGGGCTCCTACAATGAGCAGTTCTTC. The entire variable domain, with the rest obtained from reference TRBV12-5 and TRBJ2-1, is as follows: DARVTQTPRHKVTEMGQEVTMRCQPILGHNTVFWYRQTMMQGLELLAYFRNRAPLDDSGMPKDRFSAEMPDATLATLKIQPSEPRDSAVYFCASGLVLGTGGSYNEQFFGPGTRLTVL.

This clonotype showed up many times. The V gene is TRBV7-6, the J gene TRBJ1-6; D call uncertain. Germline CDR1 reads SGHVS; CDR2 reads FNYEAQ. This CDR3 spans 14 amino acids. Trimming removed 4 bases from V and 7 bases from J, with 11 bases in between. In DNA, the CDR3 is TGTGCCAGCAGCTCTAGCAACACCAATTCACCCCTCCACTTT. Its protein is CASSSSNTNSPLHF.

V gene TRBV29-1 combines with J gene TRBJ1-2; 7 bases map to TRBD1. The CDR3 extends over 18 amino acids. CDR1 is SQVTM, CDR2 ANQGSEA, per germline. Trimming cost V 0 bases and J 2 bases; bases outside gene matches: 15. Here the CDR3 DNA reads TGCAGCGTTGAAGATCGACAGGGATACCGAGGGGTAAACTATGGCTACACCTTC. The encoded protein is CSVEDRQGYRGVNYGYTF.

Only a few counts were recorded for this clonotype. The chain is built from TRBV12-3 or TRBV12-4 and TRBJ1-6, with D unclear. The CDR3 loop spans 15 amino acids. V gave up 2 bases and J gave up 0 bases, with 5 bases separating them. CDR3: CASSLSGSYNSPLHF. CDR3 DNA sequence: TGTGCCAGCAGTTTATCGGGCTCCTATAATTCACCCCTCCACTTT.

This clonotype was found many times. The limits of the CDR3 on the DNA are not certain, so only TCRdb's listed CDR3 is given. This chain links TRBV7-2 with TRBJ2-5; no check of the table's D call, TRBD1, against the DNA was made. Germline loops: CDR1 SGHTA, CDR2 FQGNSA. Including both end residues, the CDR3 is 22 amino acids long. CDR3 region: CASSLRSTLGQGISWAQETQYF.

The chain combines TRBV29-1 with TRBJ1-5; TRBD1 matches 8 bases. CDR3 length: 13 amino acids. The ends lost 4 bases at V and 4 bases at J; junction bases unmatched: 3. Germline CDR1 and CDR2: SQVTM and ANQGSEA. The CDR3 DNA reads TGCAGCGTTGGAGGACAGGGAAATCAGCCCCAGCATTTT. It yields the protein CSVGGQGNQPQHF. Variable domain in full (rest from reference TRBV29-1 and TRBJ1-5): SAVISQKPSRDICQRGTSLTIQCQVDSQVTMMFWYRQQPGQSLTLIATANQGSEATYESGFVIDKFPISRPNLTFSTLTVSNMSPEDSSIYLCSVGGQGNQPQHFGDGTRLSIL.